The 10 T cell receptor beta chains presented below share a single source sample, sequenced in a study of T cell responses to AZD1222 COVID-19 vaccine. Sequenced by immunoSEQ multiplex PCR; TCRdb stores in-frame clones only, minus some. The table lists 150,000 or so clones, about 93% of them singletons. Source: peripheral blood, taken on day 0 of AZD1222 vaccination. These receptors originate from an adult in good health.

In this sample, this clone turned up once. The rearrangement links TRBV24-1 to TRBJ2-2, with 8 bases identical to TRBD1. CDR1 is KGHDR and CDR2 is SFDVKD in the germline V gene. The CDR3 runs 16 residues. The trim removed 4 bases at V and 7 bases at J, leaving 10 bases unmatched. The CDR3 nucleotides read TGTGCCACCAGTGACCTCCGGACAGGGTCGGACGGGGAGCTGTTTTTT. This sequence encodes CATSDLRTGSDGELFF.

The chain is built from TRBV24-1 and TRBJ2-2, with D possibly TRBD1 on 6 matching bases. CDR1 is KGHDR, CDR2 SFDVKD, per germline. This CDR3 comprises 16 residues. The V and J ends lost 5 bases and 4 bases respectively, with 16 bases between them. CDR3 residues: CATSAPTGGGTGELFF. The DNA of the CDR3 is TGTGCCACCAGTGCCCCAACTGGGGGCGGCACCGGGGAGCTGTTTTTT.

This clone was counted at least ten times. The CDR3 protein is CASSLGGSGTEAFF. DNA of the CDR3: TGTGCCAGCAGCCTCGGGGGCTCGGGCACTGAAGCTTTCTTT. The gene calls are TRBV27 and TRBJ1-1; D may be TRBD1 (6 bases). Germline CDR1 reads MNHEY; CDR2 reads SMNVEV (reference sequence). The CDR3 is made up of 14 amino acids. V lost 6 bases to trimming and J lost 4 bases, with 15 bases between them.

This clone was seen a few times. The chain carries TRBV10-3 and TRBJ1-1; D uncertain. The CDR3 runs 13 residues. With 3 bases removed from V and 2 bases from J, the gap between germline ends came to 7 bases. The germline V gene has CDR1 ENHRY and CDR2 SYGVKD. The CDR3 region has the DNA TGTGCCATCAGTGAAAAGCTAAACACTGAAGCTTTCTTT. Amino acids: CAISEKLNTEAFF.

The rearrangement joins TRBV27 to TRBJ1-3; D possibly corresponds to TRBD1 (5 bases). The CDR3 contains 14 residues. The V gene lost 4 bases and the J gene lost 7 bases, with 14 bases spanning the gap. Germline assignment: CDR1 MNHEY and CDR2 SMNVEV (reference sequence). In nucleotides, the CDR3 is TGTGCCAGCAGTTCCCCCAGGGAGTCTAACACCATATATTTT. Encoded protein: CASSSPRESNTIYF.

In this sample, this clone turned up once. In DNA form, the CDR3 reads TGTGCCAGCAGCCAAGAGGGGGTCGGGCGTGGGGCTTTCTTT. Translated: CASSQEGVGRGAFF. This chain links TRBV3-1 (or the pseudogene TRBV3-2) with TRBJ1-1; weak D call: TRBD1 (5 bases). V was clipped by 0 bases and J by 11 bases, with 16 bases between them. The CDR3 sequence is 14 residues long. The germline CDR1 and CDR2 sequences are LGHDT and YNNKEL (reference sequence).

The chain recombines TRBV21-1 with TRBJ2-3; the D call of TRBD2 is as the table states it, not checked on the DNA. TRBV21-1 is a pseudogene segment. The CDR3 contains 17 residues. In DNA, the CDR3 is TGTGCCAGCGGTCGGATAGCGGGGGGGGACTTCACAGATACGCAGTATTTT. Translating it yields CASGRIAGGDFTDTQYF.

This clone has only one observation. The chain has TRBV7-9 and TRBJ1-1; tentative D call: TRBD1 (5 bases). Per germline, CDR1 SEHNR and CDR2 FQNEAQ (reference sequence). V lost 5 bases to trimming and J lost 2 bases, with 18 bases between them. The CDR3 is 16 amino acids. The CDR3 bases are TGTGCCAGCAGCCTCCCCGCGGGCAGGGTTAACACTGAAGCTTTCTTT. Amino acid sequence: CASSLPAGRVNTEAFF.

V usage is TRBV18 and J usage is TRBJ1-3, with a weak D call TRBD1 (5 bases). The V and J ends lost 3 bases and 4 bases respectively, with 19 bases between them. The CDR3 is 17 residues long. CDR1 is KGHSH, CDR2 LQKENI, per germline. CDR3 loop: CASSPPGLVAQGNTIYF. Here the CDR3 DNA reads TGTGCCAGCTCACCTCCAGGGCTTGTGGCGCAAGGAAACACCATATATTTT.

The chain carries TRBV5-4 and TRBJ1-6; D gene uncertain. V lost 4 bases and J lost 10, with 9 bases in between. This CDR3 comprises 12 residues. Germline V gene sequence: CDR1 SGHNT, CDR2 YYREEE (reference sequence). CDR3 DNA sequence: TGTGCCAGCAGCCGCGTTGGGTCACCCCTCCACTTT. Translating gives CASSRVGSPLHF. Using reference TRBV5-4 and TRBJ1-6 for the parts outside the CDR3, the full variable domain is ETGVTQSPTHLIKTRGQQVTLRCSSQSGHNTVSWYQQALGQGPQFIFQYYREEENGRGNFPPRFSGLQFPNYSSELNVNALELDDSALYLCASSRVGSPLHFGNGTRLTVT.